This T cell receptor (beta chain) was captured in a study of T cells in Graves' hyperthyroidism and ophthalmopathy. Amplified regions were TCR beta CDR3 sequences from RNA transcripts. When the TCR CDR3 underwent first-round RT-PCR, the HTBI primer set was used. TCRdb redid the calling of the multiplex PCR reads with MiXCR, one entry per CDR3 protein. This table has under 400,000 distinct CDR3 sequences, 25% appearing once. Germline CDR1 and CDR2: SGDLS and YYNGEE. Trimming cost V 1 base and J 10 bases, with 9 bases left between them. This CDR3 region has 12 residues. The chain joins TRBV9 to TRBJ2-1, with a tentative D call TRBD2 (5 bases). This sequence originates from a man between 50 and 59 years old with Graves' hyperthyroidism. The sample taken for sequencing was blood. CDR3: CASSVSGWEQFF. CDR3 nucleotides: TGTGCCAGCAGCGTAAGCGGTTGGGAGCAGTTCTTC.